This T cell receptor beta chain was identified during a study of CD8 T cells in Susac syndrome. Across the whole study: Patients with Susac syndrome were therapy-naive, treated with corticosteroids, or treated with intravenous immunoglobulin alone when blood was collected. Study results and caveats: CD4+ repertoires of Susac syndrome patients lacked detectable clonal expansion.

Details on this clonotype: Its target is unknown.

RNA, at about 0.5 to 1 ug, was reverse transcribed with random hexamers. TCR beta CDR3 was amplified by immunoSEQ multiplex PCR. This amplification extended across 54 Vbeta and 13 Jbeta segments. TCRdb re-called the immunoSEQ multiplex PCR reads with MiXCR, one entry per CDR3 protein. The sample shows 170,000 or so distinct CDR3 sequences, around 94% of them seen only once. FACS was used to enrich TEMRA cells, whereas the CD8+ and CD4+ T cells were obtained by negative isolation. Sequencing input: CD4+ T cells from PBMCs. The TCR was taken from a human donor with Susac syndrome.

CDR3 amino acids: CASSRGLYGYTF. The CDR3 nucleotides read TGTGCCAGCAGCCGGGGCCTCTATGGCTACACCTTC. The rearrangement uses TRBV3-1 and TRBJ1-2; a weak D match, TRBD1 (5 bases). The V and J ends lost 4 bases and 4 bases respectively, with 7 bases between them. The length of the CDR3 is 12 residues. The germline CDR1 and CDR2 sequences are LGHDT and YNNKEL (reference sequence).